A single sample gave rise to the 30 T cell receptor beta chains below, sequenced in a study of cytomegalovirus exposure and HLA in healthy donors. PCR used 60 Vbeta primers and 13 Jbeta primers. Profiling relied on immunoSEQ multiplex PCR, and the TCRdb table lists in-frame clones only, not all of them. Of under 150,000 clones listed, around four fifths are singletons. The specimen sequenced was PBMCs. The receptor set was obtained from a boy aged 2 to 9 in good health and CMV-seronegative.

In this sample, this clone turned up once. The chain is built from TRBV9 and TRBJ1-4; maybe TRBD1 (5 bases). CDR1 SGDLS and CDR2 YYNGEE come from the germline V gene. V was trimmed by 0 bases and J by 3 bases, leaving 9 bases between them. The CDR3 covers 15 residues. The CDR3 DNA follows: TGTGCCAGCAGCGTAGGGGGCGGCGCTAATGAAAAACTGTTTTTT. The encoded protein is CASSVGGGANEKLFF.

V and J are TRBV5-1 and TRBJ2-1; 9 positions match TRBD1. The germline CDR1 and CDR2 sequences are SGHRS and YFSETQ. The CDR3 extends over 15 amino acids. V lost 4 bases to trimming and J lost 8 bases; unmatched junction nucleotides: 10. CDR3 in DNA: TGCGCCAGCAGCCCCGGGACAGGGAAGGCCCATGAGCAGTTCTTC. This encodes CASSPGTGKAHEQFF.

The chain combines TRBV4-1 with TRBJ2-3, with D possibly being TRBD1 (6 bases). Germline V gives CDR1 MGHRA, CDR2 YSYEKL. V was clipped by 4 bases and J by 2 bases, with 28 bases between them. The CDR3 is 20 amino acids. The CDR3 reads CASSRVLLTNRERVTDTQYF. The CDR3 DNA reads TGCGCCAGCAGCCGAGTCCTGCTTACGAACAGGGAACGAGTCACAGATACGCAGTATTTT.

Of note for this clone: Sequence at one end of the junction differs from germline and may be a read error. The chain carries TRBV7-9 and TRBJ1-5, with 7 nucleotides matching TRBD1. CDR1 SEHNR and CDR2 FQNEAQ come from the germline V gene (reference sequence). This CDR3 has 15 amino acids. Here the CDR3 reads CSSSRQGTDNQPQHF. In nucleotides, the CDR3 is TGTTCCAGCAGCCGGCAAGGGACAGATAATCAGCCCCAGCATTTT.

This chain joins TRBV28 and TRBJ2-5, with a weak D call TRBD1 (6 bases). The V end was cut by 4 bases, the J end by 5 bases, with 23 bases between. The CDR3 has 17 amino acids. From germline, CDR1 is MDHEN and CDR2 SYDVKM. CDR3 amino acids: CASSSRQTVQGRETQYF. As DNA, the CDR3 is TGTGCCAGCAGTTCCAGGCAGACTGTACAGGGAAGGGAGACCCAGTACTTC.

The chain couples TRBV4-1 to TRBJ2-3; 7 nucleotides agree with TRBD2. Germline V CDR1 and CDR2: MGHRA, YSYEKL. CDR3 length equals 17 residues. The junction had 12 bases not matched to a gene; V was cut back by 2 bases and J by 4 bases. This CDR3 reads CASSQSFAGVLADTQYF. DNA for the CDR3: TGCGCCAGCAGCCAATCTTTCGCGGGAGTCTTGGCAGATACGCAGTATTTT.

This rearrangement joins TRBV2 to TRBJ1-2; 7 positions agree with TRBD1. Germline V gene lookup returns CDR1 SNHLY and CDR2 FYNNEI. The V segment lost 7 bases and the J segment 0 bases; nucleotides outside the gene matches: 11. The CDR3 totals 16 residues. CDR3 DNA sequence: TGTGCCAGCAATCTAAAAGGACAGGAGGCTAACTATGGCTACACCTTC. It encodes CASNLKGQEANYGYTF. Looking up the rest from reference TRBV2 and TRBJ1-2 gives the full variable domain: EPEVTQTPSHQVTQMGQEVILRCVPISNHLYFYWYRQILGQKVEFLVSFYNNEISEKSEIFDDQFSVERPDGSNFTLKIRSTKLEDSAMYFCASNLKGQEANYGYTFGSGTRLTVV.

The chain recombines TRBV7-9 with TRBJ2-3; 7 nucleotides agree with TRBD2. V was clipped by 5 bases and J by 2 bases; unmatched bases: 7. Germline lookup yields CDR1 SEHNR and CDR2 FQNEAQ (reference sequence). This CDR3 region has 15 residues. The CDR3 nucleotides read TGTGCCAGCAGCGGGTGGGCGGGGGACACAGATACGCAGTATTTT. The encoded protein is CASSGWAGDTDTQYF.

CDR3 in DNA: TGTGCCAGCAGCCCTGACGTGGGGAGCTCCTATAATTCACCCCTCCACTTT. Translation: CASSPDVGSSYNSPLHF. The V and J genes are TRBV7-2 and TRBJ1-6, with D hard to call. Per germline, CDR1 SGHTA and CDR2 FQGNSA. V lost 5 bases, J lost 0 bases, and 14 bases lay in between. This CDR3 comprises 17 residues.

The rearrangement joins TRBV10-3 to TRBJ2-5; TRBD2 might be the D (7 bases). The V end was cut by 4 bases, the J end by 3 bases, with 15 bases between. The CDR3 runs 15 residues. Germline assignment: CDR1 ENHRY and CDR2 SYGVKD. CDR3 region: CAISALGGVEETQYF. CDR3 in DNA: TGTGCCATCAGTGCTTTAGGGGGGGTCGAAGAGACCCAGTACTTC.

This clone was counted a single time. The chain combines TRBV11-2 with TRBJ2-3, with 8 bases that match TRBD1. V dropped 6 bases and J dropped 3; count of bases not matched to a gene: 14. Germline values: CDR1 SGHAT, CDR2 FQNNGV. The CDR3 is 17 amino acids. The CDR3 nucleotides read TGTGCCAGCAGTTCCGGTAAACAGGGGGATCGTACAGATACGCAGTATTTT. Protein product: CASSSGKQGDRTDTQYF.

V and J are TRBV9 and TRBJ2-1; tentatively, D is TRBD2 (6 bases). The CDR3 loop spans 15 amino acids. The V and J ends lost 0 bases and 5 bases respectively, with 12 bases between them. The germline V gene has CDR1 SGDLS and CDR2 YYNGEE. CDR3 residues: CASSVAGLTDNEQFF. The CDR3 nucleotides read TGTGCCAGCAGCGTAGCGGGACTCACAGACAATGAGCAGTTCTTC. Variable domain in full (rest from reference TRBV9 and TRBJ2-1): DSGVTQTPKHLITATGQRVTLRCSPRSGDLSVYWYQQSLDQGLQFLIQYYNGEERAKGNILERFSAQQFPDLHSELNLSSLELGDSALYFCASSVAGLTDNEQFFGPGTRLTVL.

The V and J genes are TRBV25-1 and TRBJ2-5; 8 bases map to TRBD2. In germline, CDR1 is MGHDK, CDR2 SYGVNS. This CDR3 has 16 residues. Trimming at V came to 6 bases and at J to 3 bases, leaving 12 bases not matched to a gene. In DNA, the CDR3 is TGTGCCAGCAGCCTAGGGTTAGCGGGAAGAGAAGAGACCCAGTACTTC. As protein: CASSLGLAGREETQYF. Full variable domain (remainder filled in from reference TRBV25-1 and TRBJ2-5): EADIYQTPRYLVIGTGKKITLECSQTMGHDKMYWYQQDPGMELHLIHYSYGVNSTEKGDLSSESTVSRIRTEHFPLTLESARPSHTSQYLCASSLGLAGREETQYFGPGTRLLVL.

The J gene is TRBJ2-1, the V gene TRBV6-5, with TRBD1 identical over 7 bases. CDR1 is MNHEY, CDR2 SVGAGI, per germline. The CDR3 contains 14 residues. V lost 2 bases, J lost 6 bases, and 4 bases stayed unmatched. CDR3 region: CASSYDRVVNEQFF. For the CDR3, the DNA is TGTGCCAGCAGTTACGACAGGGTGGTCAATGAGCAGTTCTTC.

This clone occurred a few times. The chain carries TRBV10-3 and TRBJ2-3, with D perhaps TRBD2 (6 bases). The CDR3 runs 15 residues. V was pared by 0 bases and J by 7 bases, with 14 bases between. In germline, CDR1 is ENHRY, CDR2 SYGVKD. CDR3 sequence reads: CAISESSIGRNTQYF. CDR3 sequence (DNA): TGTGCCATCAGTGAGTCGAGTATAGGGAGGAATACGCAGTATTTT.

This clone has only one observation. The chain joins TRBV9 to TRBJ2-5; TRBD2 matches at 7 bases. Unmatched junction bases numbered 7, after V lost 0 bases and J lost 5 bases. The CDR3 consists of 15 residues. In germline, CDR1 is SGDLS, CDR2 YYNGEE. The CDR3 DNA reads TGTGCCAGCAGCGTAGTCACGGGAGGAGGGGAGACCCAGTACTTC. Translating it yields CASSVVTGGGETQYF.

The rearrangement uses TRBV5-4 and TRBJ2-2; 12 bases line up with TRBD2. Unmatched junction bases numbered 6, after V lost 0 bases and J lost 3 bases. The CDR3 loop spans 18 amino acids. CDR1 is SGHNT and CDR2 is YYREEE in the germline V gene (reference sequence). This chain's CDR3 is CASSLGLAGGPDTGELFF. CDR3 nucleotide sequence: TGTGCCAGCAGCTTGGGGCTAGCGGGGGGGCCGGACACCGGGGAGCTGTTTTTT. The full variable domain, with the rest looked up from reference TRBV5-4 and TRBJ2-2, is ETGVTQSPTHLIKTRGQQVTLRCSSQSGHNTVSWYQQALGQGPQFIFQYYREEENGRGNFPPRFSGLQFPNYSSELNVNALELDDSALYLCASSLGLAGGPDTGELFFGEGSRLTVL.

The chain joins TRBV11-3 to TRBJ2-1; the D gene is possibly TRBD2 (5 bases). The CDR3 sequence is 15 residues long. CDR1 SGHNT and CDR2 YENEEA come from the germline V gene. V shed 1 base and J shed 5 bases, with 12 bases lying between them. The CDR3 loop reads CASSLGGSRNNEQFF. DNA of the CDR3: TGTGCCAGCAGCTTAGGAGGGTCACGTAACAATGAGCAGTTCTTC.

This sequence joins TRBV6-6 and TRBJ1-5, with D tentatively TRBD1 (5 bases). The V end was cut by 7 bases, the J end by 2 bases, with 15 bases between. The CDR3 spans 15 residues. CDR1 is MNHNY and CDR2 is SVGAGI in the germline V gene (reference sequence). The DNA of the CDR3 is TGTGCCAGCACCGACGGGGGTGGCGGCAATCAGCCCCAGCATTTT. Translated, it gives CASTDGGGGNQPQHF.

The rearrangement joins TRBV28 to TRBJ2-7; 12 bases are a match to TRBD2. The CDR3 is 17 residues long. CDR1 is MDHEN and CDR2 is SYDVKM in the germline V gene. J was trimmed by 0 bases and V by 2 bases; bases with no gene match: 5. CDR3 residues: CASSLTSGGLFSYEQYF. The CDR3 nucleotides are TGTGCCAGCAGTTTAACTAGCGGGGGGCTTTTCTCCTACGAGCAGTACTTC.

The chain has TRBV14 and TRBJ2-1, with 7 bases fitting TRBD2. The J segment lost 4 bases and the V segment lost 7 bases, leaving 13 bases of the junction unmatched. Germline CDR1 is SGHDN and CDR2 is FVKESK. The CDR3 covers 16 residues. CDR3 in amino acids: CASTFEGTTSYNEQFF. The CDR3 bases are TGTGCCAGCACCTTCGAAGGGACTACATCGTACAATGAGCAGTTCTTC. The complete variable domain, with remaining parts taken from reference TRBV14 and TRBJ2-1, reads EAGVTQFPSHSVIEKGQTVTLRCDPISGHDNLYWYRRVMGKEIKFLLHFVKESKQDESGMPNNRFLAERTGGTYSTLKVQPAELEDSGVYFCASTFEGTTSYNEQFFGPGTRLTVL.

V gene TRBV5-1 combines with J gene TRBJ2-7; the match to TRBD2 covers 16 bases. This CDR3 spans 18 amino acids. V lost 3 bases to trimming and J lost 1 base; unmatched junction nucleotides: 7. Germline lookup yields CDR1 SGHRS and CDR2 YFSETQ. As DNA, the CDR3 is TGCGCCAGCAGCTCGGGACTAGCGGGAGGGCCGCAATCCTACGAGCAGTACTTC. Translated, it gives CASSSGLAGGPQSYEQYF.

The chain employs TRBV7-8 and TRBJ2-3; tentatively, D is TRBD2 (6 bases). The CDR3 has 14 amino acids. The V gene's germline CDR1 is SGHVS and CDR2 FQNEAQ. Trimming left V 6 bases short and J 4 bases short, with 14 bases between. As DNA, the CDR3 is TGTGCCAGCAGTCACGGGGGACGACCAGATACGCAGTATTTT. It specifies CASSHGGRPDTQYF.

This chain joins TRBV29-1 and TRBJ1-4; 7 bases map to TRBD1. After removal of 5 bases from V and 5 bases from J, the junction contained 5 bases not matched to a gene. Germline lookup yields CDR1 SQVTM and CDR2 ANQGSEA. The CDR3 runs 13 residues. CDR3 amino acids: CSVRTGGNEKLFF. CDR3 nucleotides: TGCAGCGTTCGGACAGGTGGCAATGAAAAACTGTTTTTT.

This clone appeared once. V and J are TRBV30 and TRBJ2-7, with a tentative D call TRBD1 (5 bases). Germline CDR1 GTSNPN, CDR2 SVGIG (reference sequence). This CDR3 contains 13 residues. V lost 1 base and J 1 base, leaving 8 bases between the germline ends. This CDR3 reads CAWSADKSYEQYF. The DNA of the CDR3 is TGTGCCTGGAGTGCGGACAAGTCCTACGAGCAGTACTTC.

The rearrangement uses TRBV7-2 and TRBJ2-7; D not certain. Trimming left V 5 bases short and J 2 bases short, with 22 bases between. The CDR3 length is 17 residues. From germline, CDR1 is SGHTA and CDR2 FQGNSA. CDR3 DNA sequence: TGTGCCAGCAGCCCCCTGCGAGGATCCCCTTTGGCCTACGAGCAGTACTTC. Translated, it gives CASSPLRGSPLAYEQYF.

This rearrangement joins TRBV7-9 to TRBJ2-7; D is uncertain. This CDR3 has 13 residues. Deletions cut 6 bases from V and 2 bases from J, with 11 bases between. Germline assignment: CDR1 SEHNR and CDR2 FQNEAQ (reference sequence). The CDR3 DNA follows: TGTGCCAGCAGTAAGGAGACCCCCTACGAGCAGTACTTC. Translated, it gives CASSKETPYEQYF.

This chain uses TRBV5-1 with TRBJ1-2; TRBD1 agrees at 9 bases. The ends lost 2 bases at V and 6 bases at J; junction bases unmatched: 5. The CDR3 totals 14 residues. The V gene's germline CDR1 is SGHRS and CDR2 YFSETQ. CDR3 protein: CASSLITGGDGYTF. The CDR3 coding sequence is TGCGCCAGCAGCTTAATCACAGGGGGCGATGGCTACACCTTC.

This clone was recorded a few times. The rearrangement links TRBV29-1 to TRBJ2-7, with 9 nucleotides matching TRBD2. The germline V gene has CDR1 SQVTM and CDR2 ANQGSEA. J lost 7 bases, V lost 6 bases, and 10 bases had no gene match. CDR3 length equals 13 residues. This CDR3 reads CSVTSLAGREQYF. The CDR3 coding sequence is TGCAGCGTAACATCGCTAGCGGGAAGGGAGCAGTACTTC.

This rearrangement joins TRBV30 to TRBJ1-3; D unclear. This CDR3 region has 11 residues. V was cut by 5 bases and J by 7 bases, with 9 bases left in between. CDR1 and CDR2 (germline): GTSNPN, SVGIG (reference sequence). The CDR3 sequence is CAWGQLNTIYF. As DNA, the CDR3 is TGTGCCTGGGGGCAACTGAACACCATATATTTT.